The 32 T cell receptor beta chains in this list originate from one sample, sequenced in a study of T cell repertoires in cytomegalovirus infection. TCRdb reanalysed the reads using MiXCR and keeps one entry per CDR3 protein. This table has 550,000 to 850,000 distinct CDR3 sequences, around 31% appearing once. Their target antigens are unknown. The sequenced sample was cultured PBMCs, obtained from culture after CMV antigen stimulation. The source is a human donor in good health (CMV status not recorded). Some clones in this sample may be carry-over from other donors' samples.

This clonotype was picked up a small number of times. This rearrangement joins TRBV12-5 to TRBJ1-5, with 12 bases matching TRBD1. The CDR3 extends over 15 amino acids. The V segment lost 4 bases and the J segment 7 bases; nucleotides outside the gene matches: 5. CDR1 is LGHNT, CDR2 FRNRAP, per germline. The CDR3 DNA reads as TGTGCTAGTGGTTCGGGACAGGGGGCCGGACAGCCCCAGCATTTT. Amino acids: CASGSGQGAGQPQHF. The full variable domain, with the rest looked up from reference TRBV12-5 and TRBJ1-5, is DARVTQTPRHKVTEMGQEVTMRCQPILGHNTVFWYRQTMMQGLELLAYFRNRAPLDDSGMPKDRFSAEMPDATLATLKIQPSEPRDSAVYFCASGSGQGAGQPQHFGDGTRLSIL.

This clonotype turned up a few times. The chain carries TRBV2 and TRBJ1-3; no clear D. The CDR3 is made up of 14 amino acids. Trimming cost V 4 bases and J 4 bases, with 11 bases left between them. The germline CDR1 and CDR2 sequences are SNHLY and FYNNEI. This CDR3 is CASSVRPAGNTIYF. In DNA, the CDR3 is TGTGCCAGCAGTGTTCGCCCAGCAGGAAACACCATATATTTT.

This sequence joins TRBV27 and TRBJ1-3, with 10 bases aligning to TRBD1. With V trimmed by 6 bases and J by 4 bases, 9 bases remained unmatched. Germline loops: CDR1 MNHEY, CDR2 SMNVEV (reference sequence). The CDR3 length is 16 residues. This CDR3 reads CASRSRDRGKGNTIYF. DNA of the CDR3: TGTGCCAGCAGGTCCCGGGACAGGGGAAAGGGAAACACCATATATTTT.

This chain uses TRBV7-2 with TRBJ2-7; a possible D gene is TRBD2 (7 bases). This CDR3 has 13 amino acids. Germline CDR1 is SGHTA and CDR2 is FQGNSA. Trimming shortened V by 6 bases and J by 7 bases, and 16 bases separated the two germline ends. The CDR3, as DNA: TGTGCCAGCAGTCTCGGGGGGCCTAGTGAGCAGTACTTC. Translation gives CASSLGGPSEQYF.

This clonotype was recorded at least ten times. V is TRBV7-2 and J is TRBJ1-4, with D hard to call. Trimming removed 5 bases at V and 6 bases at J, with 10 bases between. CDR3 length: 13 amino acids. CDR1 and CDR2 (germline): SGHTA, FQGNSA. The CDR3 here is CASSLRADEKLFF. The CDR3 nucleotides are TGTGCCAGCAGCCTACGAGCTGATGAAAAACTGTTTTTT.

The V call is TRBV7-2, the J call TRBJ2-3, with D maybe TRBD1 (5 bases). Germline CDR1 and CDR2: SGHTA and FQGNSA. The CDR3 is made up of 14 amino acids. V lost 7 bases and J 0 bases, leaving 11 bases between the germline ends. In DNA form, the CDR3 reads TGTGCCAGCACCGGACAAACTAGCACAGATACGCAGTATTTT. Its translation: CASTGQTSTDTQYF.

The CDR3 nucleotides read TGTGCCATAGGGACGACTAGCACAGATACGCAGTATTTT. Translating it yields CAIGTTSTDTQYF. The V gene is TRBV12-3 or TRBV12-4, the J gene TRBJ2-3; possibly TRBD1 or TRBD2 for D (5 bases each). V lost 10 bases, J lost 0 bases, and 11 bases lay in between. The CDR3 loop spans 13 amino acids.

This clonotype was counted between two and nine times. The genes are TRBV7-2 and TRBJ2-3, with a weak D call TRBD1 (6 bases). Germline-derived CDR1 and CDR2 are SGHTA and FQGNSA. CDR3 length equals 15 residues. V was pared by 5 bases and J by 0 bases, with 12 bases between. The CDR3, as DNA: TGTGCCAGCAGCCATCCGGGACAAAGCACAGATACGCAGTATTTT. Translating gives CASSHPGQSTDTQYF. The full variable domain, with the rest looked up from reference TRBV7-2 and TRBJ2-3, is GAGVSQSPSNKVTEKGKDVELRCDPISGHTALYWYRQSLGQGLEFLIYFQGNSAPDKSGLPSDRFSAERTGGSVSTLTIQRTQQEDSAVYLCASSHPGQSTDTQYFGPGTRLTVL.

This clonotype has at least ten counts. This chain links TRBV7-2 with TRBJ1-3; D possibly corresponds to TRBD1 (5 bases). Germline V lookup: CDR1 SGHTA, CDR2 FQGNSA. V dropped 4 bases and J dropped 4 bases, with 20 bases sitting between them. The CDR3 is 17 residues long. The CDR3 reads CASSSTVGVFSGNTIYF. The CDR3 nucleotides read TGTGCCAGCAGCTCTACCGTGGGGGTGTTTTCAGGAAACACCATATATTTT.

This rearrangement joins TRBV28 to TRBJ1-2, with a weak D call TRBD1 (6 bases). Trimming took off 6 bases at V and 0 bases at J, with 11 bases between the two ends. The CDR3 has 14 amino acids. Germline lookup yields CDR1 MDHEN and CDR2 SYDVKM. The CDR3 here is CASRYRTANYGYTF. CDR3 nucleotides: TGTGCCAGCAGATACAGGACAGCTAACTATGGCTACACCTTC.

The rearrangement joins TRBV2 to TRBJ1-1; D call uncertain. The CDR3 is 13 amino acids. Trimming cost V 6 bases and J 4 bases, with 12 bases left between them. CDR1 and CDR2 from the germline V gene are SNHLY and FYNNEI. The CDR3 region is CASRGYPGTEAFF. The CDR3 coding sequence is TGTGCCAGCAGGGGATACCCGGGCACTGAAGCTTTCTTT.

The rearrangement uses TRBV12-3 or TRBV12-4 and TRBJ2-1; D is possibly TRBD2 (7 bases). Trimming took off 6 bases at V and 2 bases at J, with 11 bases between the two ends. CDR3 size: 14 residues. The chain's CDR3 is CASSRGATYNEQFF. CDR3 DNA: TGTGCCAGCAGCCGGGGGGCAACCTACAATGAGCAGTTCTTC.

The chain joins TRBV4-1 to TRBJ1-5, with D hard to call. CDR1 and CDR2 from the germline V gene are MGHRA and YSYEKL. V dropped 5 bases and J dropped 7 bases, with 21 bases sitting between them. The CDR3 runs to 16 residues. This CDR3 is CASSTVRGPGGQPQHF. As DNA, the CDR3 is TGCGCCAGCAGCACGGTCCGGGGTCCCGGAGGCCAGCCCCAGCATTTT.

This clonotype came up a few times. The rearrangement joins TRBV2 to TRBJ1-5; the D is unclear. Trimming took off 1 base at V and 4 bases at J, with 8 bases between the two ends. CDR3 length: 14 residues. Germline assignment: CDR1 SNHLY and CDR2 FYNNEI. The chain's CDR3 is CASSEGYRNQPQHF. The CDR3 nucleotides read TGTGCCAGCAGTGAAGGTTATAGAAATCAGCCCCAGCATTTT. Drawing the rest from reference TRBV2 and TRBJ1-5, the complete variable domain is EPEVTQTPSHQVTQMGQEVILRCVPISNHLYFYWYRQILGQKVEFLVSFYNNEISEKSEIFDDQFSVERPDGSNFTLKIRSTKLEDSAMYFCASSEGYRNQPQHFGDGTRLSIL.

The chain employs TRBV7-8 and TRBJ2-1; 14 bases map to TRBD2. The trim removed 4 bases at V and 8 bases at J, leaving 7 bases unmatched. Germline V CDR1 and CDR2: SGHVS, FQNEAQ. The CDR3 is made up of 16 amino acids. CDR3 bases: TGTGCCAGCAGCTCGAAGACTAGCGGGGGGGCGTATGAGCAGTTCTTC. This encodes CASSSKTSGGAYEQFF.

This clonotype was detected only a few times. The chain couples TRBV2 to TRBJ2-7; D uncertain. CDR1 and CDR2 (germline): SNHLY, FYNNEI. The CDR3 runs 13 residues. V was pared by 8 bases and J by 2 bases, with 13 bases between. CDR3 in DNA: TGTGCCAGCGCCTCCCCCCCGACCTACGAGCAGTACTTC. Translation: CASASPPTYEQYF.

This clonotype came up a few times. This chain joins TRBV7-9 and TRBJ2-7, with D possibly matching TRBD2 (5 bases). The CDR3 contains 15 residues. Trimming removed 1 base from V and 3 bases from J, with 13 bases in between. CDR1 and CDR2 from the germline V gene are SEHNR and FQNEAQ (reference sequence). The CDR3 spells CASSLGGLVVYEQYF. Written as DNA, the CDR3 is TGTGCCAGCAGCTTAGGAGGGCTGGTAGTCTACGAGCAGTACTTC.

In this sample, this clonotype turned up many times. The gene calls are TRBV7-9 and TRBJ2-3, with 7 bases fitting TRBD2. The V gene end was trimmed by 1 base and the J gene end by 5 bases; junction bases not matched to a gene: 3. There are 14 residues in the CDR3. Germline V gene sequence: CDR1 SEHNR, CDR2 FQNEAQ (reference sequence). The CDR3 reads CASSLEVAGDTQYF. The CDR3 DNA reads TGTGCCAGCAGCTTAGAGGTAGCGGGAGATACGCAGTATTTT.

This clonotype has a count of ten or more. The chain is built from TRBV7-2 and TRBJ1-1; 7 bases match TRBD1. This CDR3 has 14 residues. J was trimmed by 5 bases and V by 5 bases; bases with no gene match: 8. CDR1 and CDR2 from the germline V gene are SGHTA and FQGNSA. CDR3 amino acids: CASSPRQGRTEAFF. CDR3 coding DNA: TGTGCCAGCAGCCCCCGACAGGGACGTACTGAAGCTTTCTTT.

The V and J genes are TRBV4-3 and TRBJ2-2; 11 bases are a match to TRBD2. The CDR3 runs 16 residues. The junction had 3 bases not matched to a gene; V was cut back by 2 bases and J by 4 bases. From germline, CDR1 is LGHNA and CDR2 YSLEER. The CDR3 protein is CASSQIAGGPTGELFF. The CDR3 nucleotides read TGCGCCAGCAGCCAAATAGCGGGAGGGCCCACCGGGGAGCTGTTTTTT.

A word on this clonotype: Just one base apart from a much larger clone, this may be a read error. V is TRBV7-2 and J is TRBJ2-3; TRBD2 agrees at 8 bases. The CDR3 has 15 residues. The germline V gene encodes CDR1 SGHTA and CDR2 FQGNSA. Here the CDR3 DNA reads TGTGCCTGCAGCTTTCGCGCGGGAGGTGGGGATACGCAGTATTTT. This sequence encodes CACSFRAGGGDTQYF.

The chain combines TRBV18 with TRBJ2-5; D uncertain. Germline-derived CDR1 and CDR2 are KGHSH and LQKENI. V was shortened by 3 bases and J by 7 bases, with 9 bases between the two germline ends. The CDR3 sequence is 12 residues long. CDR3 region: CASSPRRTTQYF. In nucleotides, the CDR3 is TGTGCCAGCTCACCTCGGCGGACGACCCAGTACTTC.

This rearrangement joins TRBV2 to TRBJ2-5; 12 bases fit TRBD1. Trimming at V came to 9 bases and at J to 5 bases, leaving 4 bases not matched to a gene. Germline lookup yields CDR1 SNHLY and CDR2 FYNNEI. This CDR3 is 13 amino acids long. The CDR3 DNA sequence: TGTGCCAGTAGGGACAGGGGGCTCGAGACCCAGTACTTC. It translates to CASRDRGLETQYF.

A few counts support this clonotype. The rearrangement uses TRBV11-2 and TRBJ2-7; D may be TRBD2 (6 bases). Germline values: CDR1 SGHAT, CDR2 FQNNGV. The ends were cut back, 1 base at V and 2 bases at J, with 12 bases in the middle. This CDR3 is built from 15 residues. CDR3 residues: CASSLAASVAYEQYF. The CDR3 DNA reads TGTGCCAGCAGCTTAGCCGCTAGCGTGGCCTACGAGCAGTACTTC.

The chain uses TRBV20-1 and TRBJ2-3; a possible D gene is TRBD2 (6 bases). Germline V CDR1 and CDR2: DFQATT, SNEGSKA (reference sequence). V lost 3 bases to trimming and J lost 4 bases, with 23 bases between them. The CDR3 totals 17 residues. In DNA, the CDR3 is TGCAGTGCTAGTCTCCCCCTTAGCGGTAGGGGTCCAGATACGCAGTATTTT. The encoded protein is CSASLPLSGRGPDTQYF.

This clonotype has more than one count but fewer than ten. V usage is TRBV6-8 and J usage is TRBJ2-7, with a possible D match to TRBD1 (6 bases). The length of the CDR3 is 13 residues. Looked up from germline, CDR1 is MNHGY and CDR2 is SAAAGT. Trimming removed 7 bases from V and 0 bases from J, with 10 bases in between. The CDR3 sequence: CASTVGHSYEQYF. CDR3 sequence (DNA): TGTGCCAGCACCGTGGGACACTCCTACGAGCAGTACTTC.

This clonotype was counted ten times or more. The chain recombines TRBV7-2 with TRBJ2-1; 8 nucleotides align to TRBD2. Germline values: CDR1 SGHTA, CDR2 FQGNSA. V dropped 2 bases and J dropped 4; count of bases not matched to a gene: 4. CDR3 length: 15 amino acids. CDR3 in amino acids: CASSLMAGGYNEQFF. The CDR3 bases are TGTGCCAGCAGCTTAATGGCGGGAGGATACAATGAGCAGTTCTTC.

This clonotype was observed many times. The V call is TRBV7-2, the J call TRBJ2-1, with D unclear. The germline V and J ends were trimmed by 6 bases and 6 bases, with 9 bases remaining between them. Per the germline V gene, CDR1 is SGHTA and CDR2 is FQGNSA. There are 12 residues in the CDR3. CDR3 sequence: CASSSDVNEQFF. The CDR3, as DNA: TGTGCCAGCAGTTCAGACGTCAATGAGCAGTTCTTC.

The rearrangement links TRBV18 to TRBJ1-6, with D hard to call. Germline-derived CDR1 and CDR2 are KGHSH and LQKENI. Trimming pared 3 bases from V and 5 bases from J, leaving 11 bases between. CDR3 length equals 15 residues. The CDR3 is CASSPGRGDNSPLHF. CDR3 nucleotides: TGTGCCAGCTCACCTGGGAGAGGAGATAATTCACCCCTCCACTTT.

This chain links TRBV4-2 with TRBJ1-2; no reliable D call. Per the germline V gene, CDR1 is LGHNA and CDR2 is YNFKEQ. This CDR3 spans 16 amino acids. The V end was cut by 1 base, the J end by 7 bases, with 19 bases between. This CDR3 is CASSQGLAQMPIGYTF. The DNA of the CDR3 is TGTGCCAGCAGCCAAGGTCTGGCGCAAATGCCCATTGGCTACACCTTC.

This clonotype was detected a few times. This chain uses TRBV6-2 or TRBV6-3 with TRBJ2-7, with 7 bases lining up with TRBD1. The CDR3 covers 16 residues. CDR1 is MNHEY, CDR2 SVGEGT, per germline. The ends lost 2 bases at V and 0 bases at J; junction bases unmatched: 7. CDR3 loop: CASSYGPGQSSYEQYF. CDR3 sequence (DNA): TGTGCCAGCAGTTACGGGCCGGGACAGAGCTCCTACGAGCAGTACTTC.

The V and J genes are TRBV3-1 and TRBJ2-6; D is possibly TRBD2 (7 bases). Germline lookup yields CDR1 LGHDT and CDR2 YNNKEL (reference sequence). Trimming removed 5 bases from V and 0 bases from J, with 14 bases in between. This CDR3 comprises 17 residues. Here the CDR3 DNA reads TGTGCCAGCAGCAGGCGAGGGGGGGACTCTGGGGCCAACGTCCTGACTTTC. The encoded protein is CASSRRGGDSGANVLTF.